This TCR beta chain was sequenced during a study of blood T cells in healthy people across ages. The authors ran a second PCR of 7 to 11 cycles using a sample-barcoded 5' primer and a J-beta primer mix. TCRdb independently ran MiXCR on the 5' RACE reads; one entry per CDR3 protein. The data contain approximately 810,000 distinct CDR3 sequences, about 28% of them singletons. About this clonotype itself: Its specificity is unknown.

General study results and limits: Older individuals had lower TCR beta diversity per million T cells (the decline was roughly linear).

The receptor was derived from an elderly woman in good health. Sequenced: blood.

CDR3 amino acids: CASSQEMGGLYTQYF. The CDR3 region has the DNA TGTGCCAGCAGCCAGGAAATGGGGGGTTTATATACGCAGTATTTT. This chain connects TRBV4-2 to TRBJ2-3; tentative D call: TRBD2 (6 bases). The CDR3 has 15 residues. Trimming pared 3 bases from V and 7 bases from J, leaving 17 bases between. Germline V gene data show CDR1 as LGHNA and CDR2 as YNFKEQ.